One sample yielded the 16 T cell receptor beta chains listed below, sequenced in a study of T cell changes during pregnancy in multiple sclerosis. The protocol was immunoSEQ multiplex PCR, while the TCRdb copy is restricted to in-frame clones and leaves out a portion. Of 39,000 or so clones listed, 94% are singletons. This sample comprised CD8+ T cells from peripheral blood mononuclear cells, obtained in the third trimester of pregnancy. These receptor sequences come from a female donor with multiple sclerosis, enrolled in a pregnancy study.

The chain joins TRBV11-2 to TRBJ2-7; the D gene is possibly TRBD2 (5 bases). V lost 4 bases to trimming and J lost 1 base, with 8 bases between them. Germline loops: CDR1 SGHAT, CDR2 FQNNGV. The CDR3 extends over 13 amino acids. The CDR3 nucleotides read TGTGCCAGCAGCTCTAGCTTTTCCTACGAGCAGTACTTC. It yields the protein CASSSSFSYEQYF.

The chain carries TRBV5-1 and TRBJ2-1, with TRBD2 matching 7 bases. Germline-derived CDR1 and CDR2 are SGHRS and YFSETQ. Trimming took 4 bases from V and 7 from J; bases not matched to a gene: 2. The CDR3 is 12 residues long. The CDR3 region has the DNA TGCGCCAGCAGCGGTAGCGGGAATGAGCAGTTCTTC. Protein sequence: CASSGSGNEQFF.

The rearrangement uses TRBV5-8 and TRBJ2-1; 10 bases line up with TRBD2. The V gene's germline CDR1 is SGHTS and CDR2 YDEGEE. Unmatched junction bases numbered 14, after V lost 1 base and J lost 4 bases. The CDR3 runs to 19 residues. CDR3 in DNA: TGTGCCAGCAGCTTGTCGGAGCGGGAGGGCTCCCCATCATACAATGAGCAGTTCTTC. This gives the protein CASSLSEREGSPSYNEQFF.

V and J are TRBV4-3 and TRBJ1-5; no reliable D call. Trimming shortened V by 1 base and J by 0 bases, and 10 bases separated the two germline ends. In germline, CDR1 is LGHNA, CDR2 YSLEER. The CDR3 is 16 residues long. CDR3 sequence reads: CASSQARAISNQPQHF. The DNA for the CDR3 is TGCGCCAGCAGCCAAGCGCGGGCTATTAGCAATCAGCCCCAGCATTTT.

CDR3 in amino acids: CASRSDRGEQYF. DNA of the CDR3: TGTGCCAGCAGATCCGACAGGGGCGAGCAGTACTTC. The chain uses TRBV7-9 and TRBJ2-7; 8 bases line up with TRBD1. With 6 bases clipped from V and 6 bases from J, the junction kept 4 bases outside the gene matches. Looked up from germline, CDR1 is SEHNR and CDR2 is FQNEAQ (reference sequence). The CDR3 spans 12 residues. Drawing the rest from reference TRBV7-9 and TRBJ2-7, the complete variable domain is DTGVSQNPRHKITKRGQNVTFRCDPISEHNRLYWYRQTLGQGPEFLTYFQNEAQLEKSRLLSDRFSAERPKGSFSTLEIQRTEQGDSAMYLCASRSDRGEQYFGPGTRLTVT.

The V gene is TRBV7-9, the J gene TRBJ2-7; unclear D gene. The CDR3 extends over 14 amino acids. The germline CDR1 and CDR2 sequences are SEHNR and FQNEAQ (reference sequence). Trimming shortened V by 1 base and J by 2 bases, and 9 bases separated the two germline ends. CDR3 bases: TGTGCCAGCAGCTTAGGACTGAAGACCTACGAGCAGTACTTC. Residues: CASSLGLKTYEQYF. Full variable domain (remainder filled in from reference TRBV7-9 and TRBJ2-7): DTGVSQNPRHKITKRGQNVTFRCDPISEHNRLYWYRQTLGQGPEFLTYFQNEAQLEKSRLLSDRFSAERPKGSFSTLEIQRTEQGDSAMYLCASSLGLKTYEQYFGPGTRLTVT.

The sample holds one count of this clone. The chain carries TRBV7-6 and TRBJ2-3, with 9 bases identical to TRBD1. This CDR3 contains 16 residues. From germline, CDR1 is SGHVS and CDR2 FNYEAQ. V lost 4 bases, J lost 1 base, and 6 bases stayed unmatched. In nucleotides, the CDR3 is TGTGCCAGCAGCTCCCTGGGGGACAGGGGCACAGATACGCAGTATTTT. Translated: CASSSLGDRGTDTQYF.

The chain carries TRBV27 and TRBJ2-3; a possible D gene is TRBD2 (5 bases). Germline lookup yields CDR1 MNHEY and CDR2 SMNVEV (reference sequence). The CDR3 is 13 amino acids. Trimming stripped 6 bases from V and 4 bases from J, with 11 bases between. CDR3 region: CASRGSLADTQYF. In DNA, the CDR3 is TGTGCCAGCAGGGGGAGTTTGGCAGATACGCAGTATTTT.

J is TRBJ2-1 and V is TRBV9, with 7 bases fitting TRBD2. This CDR3 is 15 amino acids long. The J segment lost 7 bases and the V segment lost 0 bases, leaving 7 bases of the junction unmatched. Germline V gene data show CDR1 as SGDLS and CDR2 as YYNGEE. CDR3 in DNA: TGTGCCAGCAGCGTAGTCACGGCTAGCGGTAATGAGCAGTTCTTC. It encodes CASSVVTASGNEQFF.

The chain carries TRBV28 and TRBJ2-7; no clear D gene. From germline, CDR1 is MDHEN and CDR2 SYDVKM. Trimming took off 4 bases at V and 3 bases at J, with 13 bases between the two ends. This CDR3 spans 14 amino acids. CDR3 bases: TGTGCCAGCAGTTACCTATCTGTTCGCTACGAGCAGTACTTC. It translates to CASSYLSVRYEQYF. Full variable domain (rest looked up from reference TRBV28 and TRBJ2-7): DVKVTQSSRYLVKRTGEKVFLECVQDMDHENMFWYRQDPGLGLRLIYFSYDVKMKEKGDIPEGYSVSREKKERFSLILESASTNQTSMYLCASSYLSVRYEQYFGPGTRLTVT.

The V gene is TRBV5-4, the J gene TRBJ2-5, with 7 bases lining up with TRBD2. CDR1 and CDR2 from the germline V gene are SGHNT and YYREEE (reference sequence). Losses at the gene ends were 5 bases for V and 3 bases for J; bases not matched to a gene: 4. The CDR3 is 13 amino acids. In nucleotides, the CDR3 is TGTGCCAGCAGGCGGGGAGGGGAAGAGACCCAGTACTTC. It specifies CASRRGGEETQYF.

As DNA, the CDR3 is TGTGCCAGCAGCGTAGATGTAGCGGCGAACAATGAGCAGTTCTTC. Amino acid sequence: CASSVDVAANNEQFF. The chain employs TRBV9 and TRBJ2-1; a possible D gene is TRBD2 (6 bases). V was clipped by 0 bases and J by 5 bases, with 12 bases between them. This CDR3 has 15 residues. CDR1 and CDR2 (germline): SGDLS, YYNGEE.

The chain is built from TRBV27 and TRBJ1-4; 7 nucleotides line up with TRBD1. This CDR3 is built from 14 residues. J was trimmed by 6 bases and V by 3 bases; bases with no gene match: 4. Germline CDR1 and CDR2: MNHEY and SMNVEV (reference sequence). The CDR3, as DNA: TGTGCCAGCAGTTTCGGACAGGCCCATGAAAAACTGTTTTTT. Protein sequence: CASSFGQAHEKLFF.

V is TRBV18 and J is TRBJ2-1; 8 bases align to TRBD1. Germline V gene sequence: CDR1 KGHSH, CDR2 LQKENI. V gave up 5 bases and J gave up 8 bases; unmatched junction bases: 8. CDR3 length: 14 amino acids. The CDR3 region is CASSTGQGSDEQFF. In DNA, the CDR3 is TGTGCCAGCTCAACTGGACAGGGTAGCGATGAGCAGTTCTTC.

The chain recombines TRBV2 with TRBJ1-1; 7 nucleotides agree with TRBD1. This CDR3 comprises 14 residues. Germline V gene sequence: CDR1 SNHLY, CDR2 FYNNEI. Trimming took 6 bases from V and 1 from J; bases not matched to a gene: 5. CDR3 amino acids: CASRAGTANTEAFF. The CDR3 coding sequence is TGTGCCAGCAGAGCCGGGACAGCGAACACTGAAGCTTTCTTT.

J is TRBJ2-4 and V is TRBV28, with 7 bases aligning to TRBD1. The germline V gene has CDR1 MDHEN and CDR2 SYDVKM. V gave up 6 bases and J gave up 4 bases; unmatched junction bases: 6. The CDR3 consists of 14 residues. The CDR3 region is CASSRGTEKNIQYF. The CDR3 DNA follows: TGTGCCAGCAGCCGAGGGACAGAAAAAAACATTCAGTACTTC.